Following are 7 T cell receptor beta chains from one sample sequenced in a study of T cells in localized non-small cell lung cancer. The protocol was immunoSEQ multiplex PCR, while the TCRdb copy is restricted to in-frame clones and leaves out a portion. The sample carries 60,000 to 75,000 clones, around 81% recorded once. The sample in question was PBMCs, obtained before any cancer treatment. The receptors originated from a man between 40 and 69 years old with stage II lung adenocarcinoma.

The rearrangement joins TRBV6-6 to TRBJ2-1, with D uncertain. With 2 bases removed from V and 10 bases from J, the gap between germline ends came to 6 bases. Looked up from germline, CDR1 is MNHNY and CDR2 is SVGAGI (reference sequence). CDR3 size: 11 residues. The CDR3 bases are TGTGCCAGCAGTTACGAGAAGGAGCAGTTCTTC. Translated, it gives CASSYEKEQFF.

CDR3 DNA sequence: TGTGCCAGCAGCTTAGATCCGGGGAACCAAGACACCATATATTTT. Its translation is CASSLDPGNQDTIYF. The V and J genes are TRBV11-2 and TRBJ1-3; D gene uncertain. With 0 bases removed from V and 8 bases from J, the gap between germline ends came to 14 bases. Germline CDR1 SGHAT, CDR2 FQNNGV. The CDR3 extends over 15 amino acids.

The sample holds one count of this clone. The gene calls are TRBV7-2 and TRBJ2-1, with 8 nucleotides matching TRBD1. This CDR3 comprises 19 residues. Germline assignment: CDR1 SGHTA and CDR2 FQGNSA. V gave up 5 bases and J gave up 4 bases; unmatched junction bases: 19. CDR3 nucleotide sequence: TGTGCCAGCAGCCCAGGGTCCCTCCCGGGACAGGCTATTTACAATGAGCAGTTCTTC. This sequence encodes CASSPGSLPGQAIYNEQFF.

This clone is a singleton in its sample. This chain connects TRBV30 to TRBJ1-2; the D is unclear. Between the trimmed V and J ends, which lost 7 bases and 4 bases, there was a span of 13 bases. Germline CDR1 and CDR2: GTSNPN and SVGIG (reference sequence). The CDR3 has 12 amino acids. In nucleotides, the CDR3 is TGTGCCTTGACCAAAACCCCCTATGGCTACACCTTC. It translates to CALTKTPYGYTF.

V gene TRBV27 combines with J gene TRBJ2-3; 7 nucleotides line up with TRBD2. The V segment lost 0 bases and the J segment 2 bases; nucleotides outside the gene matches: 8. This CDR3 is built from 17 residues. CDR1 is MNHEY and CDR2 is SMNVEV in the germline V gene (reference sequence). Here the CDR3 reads CASSLSATSDYTDTQYF. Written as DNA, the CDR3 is TGTGCCAGCAGTTTATCTGCCACTAGCGATTACACAGATACGCAGTATTTT.

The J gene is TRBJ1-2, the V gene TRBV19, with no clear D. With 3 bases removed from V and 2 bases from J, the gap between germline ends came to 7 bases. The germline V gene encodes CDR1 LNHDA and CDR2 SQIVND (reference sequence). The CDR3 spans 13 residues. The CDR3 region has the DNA TGTGCCAGTAGTATGTACAGAAACTATGGCTACACCTTC. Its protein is CASSMYRNYGYTF.

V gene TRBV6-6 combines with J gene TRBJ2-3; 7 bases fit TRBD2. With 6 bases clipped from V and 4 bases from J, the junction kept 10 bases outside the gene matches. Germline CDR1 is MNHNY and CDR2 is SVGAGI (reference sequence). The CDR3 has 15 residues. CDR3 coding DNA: TGTGCCAGCAGGGTAACTAGCGTCACACCAGATACGCAGTATTTT. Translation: CASRVTSVTPDTQYF.